This T cell receptor beta chain derives from a study of memory CD4+ T cells and cytomegalovirus serostatus. Overall study findings and caveats: Suggested: most of the CMV-linked TCR signature lies in CD4+ memory cells. CD4+ memory repertoires contained about two fifths of the 164 reported CMV TCRbeta sequences.

Germline V gene lookup returns CDR1 KGHSH and CDR2 LQKENI. The V gene lost 3 bases and the J gene lost 4 bases, with 15 bases spanning the gap. CDR3 length: 15 residues. The sort gate was single viable CD3+CD4+CD8-CD45RO+ cells for memory CD4+ T cells. Regarding this clone: Its antigen is not identified.

Repertoires were generated with immunoSEQ multiplex PCR, while TCRdb's copy carries only in-frame clones and drops some. The sample includes some 95,000 clones, approximately 80% of them seen just once. The origin of this receptor is an adult in good health and CMV-seropositive. The rearrangement joins TRBV18 to TRBJ1-2, with D hard to call. The sequenced material came from memory CD4+ T cells from blood. The CDR3 region is CASSPQRGEGYGYTF. The DNA of the CDR3 is TGTGCCAGCTCACCTCAGCGCGGAGAAGGCTATGGCTACACCTTC.